The present T cell receptor beta chain was sequenced within a study of CD8 T cells in Susac syndrome. Overall study context: At the time their blood was drawn, patients with Susac syndrome were either therapy-naive, on corticosteroids (with some of them also receiving intravenous immunoglobulin), or on intravenous immunoglobulin alone.

The CDR3 has 14 residues. The germline V gene encodes CDR1 SEHNR and CDR2 FQNEAQ (reference sequence). The ends lost 3 bases at V and 3 bases at J; junction bases unmatched: 3. With random hexamers, reverse transcription was performed on about 0.5 to 1 ug of RNA. An immunoSEQ multiplex PCR generated amplified TCR beta CDR3 products spanning 54 Vbeta and 13 Jbeta. One entry per CDR3 protein, called by TCRdb with MiXCR from the immunoSEQ multiplex PCR reads. The repertoire holds about 110,000 distinct CDR3 sequences, with roughly 95% as singletons. Sequencing of TCR beta drew on CD8+ and CD4+ T cells from blood.

The chain links TRBV7-9 to TRBJ2-7; TRBD1 matches at 9 bases. This TCR derives from a human donor with Susac syndrome. Material: CD8+ T cells from PBMCs. In nucleotides, the CDR3 is TGTGCCAGCAGCTTGAGGACAGGGGACTACGAGCAGTACTTC. Translated: CASSLRTGDYEQYF.